The 22 T cell receptor beta chains below come from one sample, sequenced in a study of cytomegalovirus exposure and HLA in healthy donors (dated by TCRdb to about 2017). The library was prepared using the immunoSEQ multiplex PCR assay. For the multiplex PCR, a mixture combining 60 forward primers for TCR Vbeta segments and 13 reverse primers for TCR Jbeta segments was used. What TCRdb holds here is the immuneACCESS table cut down to in-frame rearrangements. Part of the clones is not present; checked against another copy, under half of the missing clones reflect an unresolved V gene, and the others are unexplained. The sample includes some 140,000 clones, with nearly 80% observed a single time. Of the sample, 0.9% to 1.2% is held by the ten largest clones. The sequenced material came from PBMCs. Receptors originate from a male donor in good health and CMV-seronegative.

V gene TRBV7-2 combines with J gene TRBJ2-2, with D possibly matching TRBD2 (6 bases). CDR3 length: 16 amino acids. In germline, CDR1 is SGHTA, CDR2 FQGNSA. With 5 bases removed from V and 0 bases from J, the gap between germline ends came to 13 bases. CDR3 sequence reads: CASSTTAGTNTGELFF. Here the CDR3 DNA reads TGTGCCAGCAGCACCACAGCGGGTACGAACACCGGGGAGCTGTTTTTT.

The chain uses TRBV7-8 and TRBJ1-5, with TRBD1 identical over 11 bases. The CDR3 covers 20 residues. Per germline, CDR1 SGHVS and CDR2 FQNEAQ. With 5 bases clipped from V and 2 bases from J, the junction kept 17 bases outside the gene matches. The CDR3: CASSMRTPDRGPFGNQPQHF. The CDR3 DNA sequence: TGTGCCAGCAGCATGAGAACTCCGGACAGGGGGCCGTTTGGCAATCAGCCCCAGCATTTT.

V and J are TRBV6-1 and TRBJ1-6, with D unresolved. Germline CDR1 is MNHNS and CDR2 is SASEGT. The CDR3 is 13 residues long. Trimming removed 5 bases from V and 9 bases from J, with 11 bases in between. CDR3 protein: CASSWSDPSPLHF. The CDR3 DNA sequence: TGTGCCAGCAGTTGGAGTGATCCTTCACCCCTCCACTTT.

The chain combines TRBV19 with TRBJ1-4; D may be TRBD1 (6 bases). Per germline, CDR1 LNHDA and CDR2 SQIVND (reference sequence). The CDR3 length is 15 residues. The germline V and J ends were trimmed by 7 bases and 5 bases, with 17 bases remaining between them. The CDR3 here is CASTGDKRGNEKLFF. The CDR3 bases are TGTGCCAGTACAGGGGATAAGAGGGGGAATGAAAAACTGTTTTTT.

This chain uses TRBV9 with TRBJ2-7; D is possibly TRBD2 (7 bases). This CDR3 has 13 amino acids. Trimming pared 0 bases from V and 7 bases from J, leaving 11 bases between. The germline CDR1 and CDR2 sequences are SGDLS and YYNGEE. CDR3 DNA sequence: TGTGCCAGCAGCGTAGGGACAGCGGGGGAGCAGTACTTC. This gives the protein CASSVGTAGEQYF.

Regarding this clone: The identical CDR3 is also encoded by other nucleotide sequences in the sample. The CDR3 nucleotides are TGTGCCAGCAGCCCCCGGAGGTCGCAAGAGACCCAGTACTTC. Residues: CASSPRRSQETQYF. V gene TRBV7-8 combines with J gene TRBJ2-5; D may be TRBD2 (5 bases). The V end lost 5 bases, the J end lost 2 bases, and 12 bases lay between the germline ends. The CDR3 runs to 14 residues. Germline assignment: CDR1 SGHVS and CDR2 FQNEAQ.

On this clone: One end of the junction does not line up with germline, which may come from a read error. This chain joins TRBV5-3 and TRBJ1-1; D is unresolved. TRBV5-3 is an ORF, with its function uncertain. The CDR3 has 13 residues. This CDR3 reads CASSYEVNTEAFF. DNA of the CDR3: TGTGCCAGCAGCTATGAGGTGAACACTGAAGCTTTCTTT.

The rearrangement links TRBV27 to TRBJ2-5; TRBD2 aligns across 7 bases. Unmatched junction bases numbered 10, after V lost 7 bases and J lost 5 bases. Germline V gene data show CDR1 as MNHEY and CDR2 as SMNVEV (reference sequence). The CDR3 covers 14 residues. The CDR3 here is CASKKRRGGETQYF. The CDR3 nucleotides read TGTGCCAGCAAAAAGCGCCGGGGAGGGGAGACCCAGTACTTC.

V usage is TRBV10-3 and J usage is TRBJ2-1, with unresolved D. CDR1 is ENHRY and CDR2 is SYGVKD in the germline V gene. The CDR3 spans 17 residues. The V and J ends lost 3 bases and 8 bases respectively, with 23 bases between them. CDR3 bases: TGTGCCATCAGTGACCCCCCCCAGCGAACCATAGGCGATGAGCAGTTCTTC. Its translation: CAISDPPQRTIGDEQFF.

The gene calls are TRBV10-2 and TRBJ2-3, with TRBD2 identical over 7 bases. V lost 5 bases, J lost 6 bases, and 11 bases stayed unmatched. The CDR3 runs to 15 residues. Germline V CDR1 and CDR2: WSHSY, SAAADI. CDR3 residues: CASSPERGPLDTQYF. DNA for the CDR3: TGCGCCAGCAGTCCAGAGCGGGGACCCCTCGATACGCAGTATTTT.

The V call is TRBV5-4, the J call TRBJ1-4, with D perhaps matching TRBD1 (5 bases). Trimming pared 6 bases from V and 7 bases from J, leaving 13 bases between. This CDR3 is built from 13 residues. The germline CDR1 and CDR2 sequences are SGHNT and YYREEE (reference sequence). As DNA, the CDR3 is TGTGCCAGCACGCAGGGTGTAGGTGAAAAACTGTTTTTT. Residues: CASTQGVGEKLFF.

J is TRBJ1-1 and V is TRBV7-3; no firm D call. The CDR3 runs 13 residues. Per the germline V gene, CDR1 is SGHTA and CDR2 is FQGTGA. The germline V and J ends were trimmed by 8 bases and 3 bases, with 13 bases remaining between them. The CDR3 DNA follows: TGTGCCAGCGGGCATGGGAGGGACACTGAAGCTTTCTTT. The encoded protein is CASGHGRDTEAFF.

This clone appeared once. The gene calls are TRBV11-2 and TRBJ2-3; possible D gene TRBD1, 6 bases. Germline CDR1 and CDR2: SGHAT and FQNNGV. The CDR3 has 14 residues. V gave up 2 bases and J gave up 3 bases, with 9 bases separating them. This CDR3 reads CASSLWQGTDTQYF. The CDR3 DNA is TGTGCCAGCAGCTTATGGCAGGGGACAGATACGCAGTATTTT.

The rearrangement joins TRBV12-5 to TRBJ1-2; D unclear. Trimming removed 3 bases from V and 3 bases from J, with 8 bases in between. Per germline, CDR1 LGHNT and CDR2 FRNRAP. This CDR3 is built from 13 residues. This chain's CDR3 is CASGLQQYYGYTF. The CDR3 nucleotides read TGTGCTAGTGGTTTACAACAGTACTATGGCTACACCTTC. Together with reference TRBV12-5 and TRBJ1-2, the CDR3 gives the full variable domain: DARVTQTPRHKVTEMGQEVTMRCQPILGHNTVFWYRQTMMQGLELLAYFRNRAPLDDSGMPKDRFSAEMPDATLATLKIQPSEPRDSAVYFCASGLQQYYGYTFGSGTRLTVV.

The chain has TRBV6-5 and TRBJ1-2, with D possibly being TRBD1 (5 bases). Germline-derived CDR1 and CDR2 are MNHEY and SVGAGI. The CDR3 is 13 residues long. V lost 5 bases, J lost 7 bases, and 14 bases lay in between. CDR3 sequence (DNA): TGTGCCAGCAGTCTCCAGGGTCGGGTTGGCTACACCTTC. Translated: CASSLQGRVGYTF.

The gene calls are TRBV5-1 and TRBJ2-5; 11 nucleotides line up with TRBD1. Germline-derived CDR1 and CDR2 are SGHRS and YFSETQ. This CDR3 has 16 amino acids. V lost 2 bases to trimming and J lost 2 bases; unmatched junction nucleotides: 5. CDR3 in amino acids: CASSLGTGGGQETQYF. CDR3 nucleotides: TGCGCCAGCAGCTTAGGGACAGGGGGAGGGCAAGAGACCCAGTACTTC. Using reference TRBV5-1 and TRBJ2-5 for the parts outside the CDR3, the full variable domain is KAGVTQTPRYLIKTRGQQVTLSCSPISGHRSVSWYQQTPGQGLQFLFEYFSETQRNKGNFPGRFSGRQFSNSRSEMNVSTLELGDSALYLCASSLGTGGGQETQYFGPGTRLLVL.

Written as DNA, the CDR3 is TGCGCCAGCAGAAGGTCCAGACAGGGGTGGGACAATGAGCAGTTCTTC. Residues: CASRRSRQGWDNEQFF. This sequence joins TRBV5-1 and TRBJ2-1; TRBD1 matches at 8 bases. Germline loops: CDR1 SGHRS, CDR2 YFSETQ. V lost 5 bases to trimming and J lost 5 bases; unmatched junction nucleotides: 12. CDR3 length equals 16 residues. Full variable domain (missing parts from reference TRBV5-1 and TRBJ2-1): KAGVTQTPRYLIKTRGQQVTLSCSPISGHRSVSWYQQTPGQGLQFLFEYFSETQRNKGNFPGRFSGRQFSNSRSEMNVSTLELGDSALYLCASRRSRQGWDNEQFFGPGTRLTVL.

This clone was recorded only once. The chain recombines TRBV6-5 with TRBJ1-1; 7 nucleotides align to TRBD1. V was clipped by 2 bases and J by 3 bases; unmatched bases: 6. The CDR3 totals 15 residues. Germline-derived CDR1 and CDR2 are MNHEY and SVGAGI. CDR3 nucleotide sequence: TGTGCCAGCAGTTACAATTTCAGGGGGGACACTGAAGCTTTCTTT. Amino acids: CASSYNFRGDTEAFF.

This clone was seen more than once but under ten times. V and J are TRBV19 and TRBJ1-4; 9 positions agree with TRBD1. V shed 4 bases, J shed 3 bases, and the junction held 3 bases outside the gene matches. The CDR3 is made up of 15 amino acids. Per the germline V gene, CDR1 is LNHDA and CDR2 is SQIVND (reference sequence). The CDR3 region has the DNA TGTGCCAGTAGTAAGCGACAGGGGGCTAATGAAAAACTGTTTTTT. Translation: CASSKRQGANEKLFF.

V usage is TRBV18 and J usage is TRBJ1-4; 7 positions agree with TRBD1. CDR1 is KGHSH, CDR2 LQKENI, per germline. CDR3 length: 17 residues. The junction had 14 bases not matched to a gene; V was cut back by 2 bases and J by 8 bases. CDR3 sequence: CASSPSRSTGYQEKLFF. The CDR3 region has the DNA TGTGCCAGCTCACCAAGCCGATCGACAGGGTATCAAGAAAAACTGTTTTTT.

The chain uses TRBV4-1 and TRBJ2-2, with 11 positions matching TRBD1. Germline CDR1 reads MGHRA; CDR2 reads YSYEKL. CDR3 length: 17 amino acids. Unmatched junction bases numbered 7, after V lost 3 bases and J lost 4 bases. CDR3 DNA: TGCGCCAGCAGCCATGATCCGGGACAGGGGGTCACCGGGGAGCTGTTTTTT. Encoded protein: CASSHDPGQGVTGELFF.

This chain uses TRBV5-4 with TRBJ2-1, with TRBD2 matching 7 bases. The CDR3 length is 16 residues. Germline V gene data show CDR1 as SGHNT and CDR2 as YYREEE (reference sequence). The ends lost 0 bases at V and 0 bases at J; junction bases unmatched: 3. The DNA of the CDR3 is TGTGCCAGCAGCTTGGATGGCGGGAGCTCCTACAATGAGCAGTTCTTC. This translates into CASSLDGGSSYNEQFF.